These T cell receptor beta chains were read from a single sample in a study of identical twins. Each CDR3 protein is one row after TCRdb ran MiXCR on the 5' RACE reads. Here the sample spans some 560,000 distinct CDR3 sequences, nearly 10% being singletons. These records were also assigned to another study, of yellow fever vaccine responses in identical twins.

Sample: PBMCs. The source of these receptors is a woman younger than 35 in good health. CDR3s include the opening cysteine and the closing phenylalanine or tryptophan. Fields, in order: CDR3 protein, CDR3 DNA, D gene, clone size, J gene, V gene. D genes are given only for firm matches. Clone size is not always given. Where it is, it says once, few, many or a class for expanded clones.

CASSQTSGGAYEQFF	TGCGCCAGCAGCCAGACTAGCGGGGGGGCTTATGAGCAGTTCTTC	TRBD2	many	TRBJ2-1	TRBV4-1
CASSAWRGYTF	TGTGCCAGCAGCGCTTGGAGGGGCTACACCTTC	.	many	TRBJ1-2	TRBV12-3/TRBV12-4
CSVEERGSTDTQYF	TGCAGCGTTGAAGAGCGCGGGAGCACAGATACGCAGTATTTT	.	many	TRBJ2-3	TRBV29-1
CSAGESLTQYF	TGCAGTGCAGGGGAGAGCCTGACCCAGTACTTC	.	many	TRBJ2-5	TRBV20-1
CASSLEGRRPDTQYF	TGCGCCAGCAGCTTGGAGGGCAGGAGGCCCGATACGCAGTATTTT	.	.	TRBJ2-3	TRBV5-1
CASSNPSDRNGELFF	TGTGCCAGCAGCAACCCGTCGGACAGGAACGGGGAGCTGTTTTTT	.	few	TRBJ2-2	TRBV21-1
CASSLRTSGSDTQYF	TGTGCCAGCAGCTTAAGGACTAGCGGGAGCGATACGCAGTATTTT	TRBD2	.	TRBJ2-3	TRBV7-9
CATSDPGRRADTQYF	TGTGCCACCAGTGATCCCGGGCGAAGGGCAGATACGCAGTATTTT	.	many	TRBJ2-3	TRBV24-1
CASSQFGLAGEPYNEQFF	TGTGCCAGCAGCCAATTCGGGCTAGCGGGGGAACCCTACAATGAGCAGTTCTTC	TRBD2	few	TRBJ2-1	TRBV3-1
CASNRGKGRGQDTQYF	TGTGCCAGCAATCGGGGCAAAGGACGGGGTCAAGATACGCAGTATTTT	.	many	TRBJ2-3	TRBV9
CASSWGLAETQYF	TGTGCCAGCAGCTGGGGACTAGCGGAGACCCAGTACTTC	TRBD2	few	TRBJ2-5	TRBV7-9
CASGARGEGTEAFF	TGTGCCAGCGGCGCTAGGGGGGAAGGCACTGAAGCTTTCTTT	.	few	TRBJ1-1	TRBV2
CSARSGGRETQYF	TGCAGTGCTAGAAGTGGGGGGCGAGAGACCCAGTACTTC	.	many	TRBJ2-5	TRBV20-1
CASSRQPREVYEQYF	TGTGCCAGCAGTCGACAACCCAGGGAGGTCTACGAGCAGTACTTC	.	few	TRBJ2-7	TRBV6-2/TRBV6-3
CASGSGVHTGELFF	TGTGCCAGCGGTAGCGGGGTCCACACCGGGGAGCTGTTTTTT	TRBD2	.	TRBJ2-2	TRBV3-1
CSASRRDGDTDTQYF	TGCAGTGCTAGTCGGAGGGATGGGGACACAGATACGCAGTATTTT	.	many	TRBJ2-3	TRBV20-1
CASSFGRFSGVQNIQYF	TGTGCCAGCAGCTTCGGGCGATTTAGCGGGGTCCAAAACATTCAGTACTTC	TRBD2	.	TRBJ2-4	TRBV11-2
CSARDNRPWPDTQYF	TGCAGTGCTAGAGATAATAGGCCTTGGCCAGATACGCAGTATTTT	.	many	TRBJ2-3	TRBV20-1
CASSLAPRAGGFRGSDNEQFF	TGTGCCAGCAGCTTAGCTCCTCGGGCAGGGGGCTTTAGAGGTTCCGACAATGAGCAGTTCTTC	TRBD1	few	TRBJ2-1	TRBV7-2
CASSSGPYSNQPQHF	TGTGCCAGCAGTTCGGGCCCTTATAGCAATCAGCCCCAGCATTTT	.	.	TRBJ1-5	TRBV12-3/TRBV12-4
CASTDSLGPGELFF	TGTGCCAGCACGGACAGTTTAGGGCCCGGGGAGCTGTTTTTT	.	many	TRBJ2-2	TRBV6-2/TRBV6-3
CATSDPQDSYEQYF	TGTGCCACCAGTGATCCCCAAGACTCCTACGAGCAGTACTTC	.	few	TRBJ2-7	TRBV24-1
CASSFGTGQYNEQFF	TGCGCCAGCAGCTTTGGGACAGGGCAGTACAATGAGCAGTTCTTC	TRBD1	.	TRBJ2-1	TRBV5-1
CASSRDREEETQYF	TGTGCCAGCAGCCGAGACAGGGAAGAGGAGACCCAGTACTTC	TRBD1	.	TRBJ2-5	TRBV7-9
CASSIERGRTDTQYF	TGTGCCAGCAGTATTGAGCGGGGGAGAACAGATACGCAGTATTTT	TRBD2	few	TRBJ2-3	TRBV2